Below are 13 T cell receptor beta chains sequenced from a single sample in a study of T cell responses to AZD1222 COVID-19 vaccine. Sequencing used immunoSEQ multiplex PCR; TCRdb keeps in-frame clones, though not all of them. The repertoire holds 100,000 to 150,000 clones, with about 89% as singletons. Here the sequenced sample was peripheral blood, taken on day 0 of MenACWY control vaccination. These TCRs come from an adult in good health.

The chain couples TRBV11-3 to TRBJ2-3; 8 positions match TRBD2. This CDR3 has 13 residues. Per the germline V gene, CDR1 is SGHNT and CDR2 is YENEEA. V was pared by 6 bases and J by 2 bases, with 1 base of the junction left unmatched. The CDR3 here is CASRLAVTDTQYF. The CDR3 region has the DNA TGTGCCAGCAGACTAGCGGTCACAGATACGCAGTATTTT.

The rearrangement uses TRBV5-5 and TRBJ2-5; D is tentatively TRBD1 or TRBD2 (5 bases each). Trimming took off 3 bases at V and 3 bases at J, with 12 bases between the two ends. The CDR3 totals 14 residues. The V gene's germline CDR1 is SGHKS and CDR2 YYEKEE (reference sequence). The CDR3, as DNA: TGTGCCAGCAGCTGGGACGGAAGGGAAGAGACCCAGTACTTC. This gives the protein CASSWDGREETQYF.

The rearrangement joins TRBV7-6 to TRBJ1-3; TRBD1 might be the D (5 bases). CDR1 is SGHVS and CDR2 is FNYEAQ in the germline V gene. The CDR3 covers 15 residues. V lost 5 bases to trimming and J lost 6 bases, with 17 bases between them. This CDR3 reads CASSQQAEQANTIYF. The CDR3 nucleotides read TGTGCCAGCAGCCAACAGGCCGAGCAGGCAAACACCATATATTTT.

CDR3 sequence reads: CASALGGSDSPLHF. The CDR3 DNA reads TGCGCCAGCGCGTTAGGGGGATCCGATTCACCCCTCCACTTT. The chain has TRBV4-1 and TRBJ1-6; the D gene is possibly TRBD1 (6 bases). From germline, CDR1 is MGHRA and CDR2 YSYEKL. The V end lost 8 bases, the J end lost 8 bases, and 16 bases lay between the germline ends. The CDR3 consists of 14 residues.

Comment on this clone: Other DNA sequences in this sample translate to the same CDR3. J is TRBJ1-6 and V is TRBV6-5; possibly TRBD1 for D (5 bases). V was trimmed by 0 bases and J by 8 bases, leaving 11 bases between them. CDR3 length: 15 residues. Germline CDR1 MNHEY, CDR2 SVGAGI. CDR3 DNA sequence: TGTGCCAGCAGTTACTCTAGGCAGGGTGATTCACCCCTCCACTTT. Protein product: CASSYSRQGDSPLHF.

The chain recombines TRBV11-3 with TRBJ2-3; 7 positions match TRBD1. CDR3 length: 15 amino acids. The V gene end was trimmed by 9 bases and the J gene end by 4 bases; junction bases not matched to a gene: 13. Germline CDR1 is SGHNT and CDR2 is YENEEA. DNA for the CDR3: TGTGCCAGGTCGCGACAGGGTCATGCTCCAGATACGCAGTATTTT. Protein product: CARSRQGHAPDTQYF.

This rearrangement joins TRBV2 to TRBJ1-2; 8 bases line up with TRBD1. Germline V gene lookup returns CDR1 SNHLY and CDR2 FYNNEI. V gave up 7 bases and J gave up 7 bases; unmatched junction bases: 11. The CDR3 has 14 residues. This CDR3 is CASTFGQGVFGYTF. CDR3 coding DNA: TGTGCCAGCACCTTTGGACAGGGCGTCTTTGGCTACACCTTC.

V is TRBV4-1 and J is TRBJ2-4; D not resolved. This CDR3 has 17 residues. Trimming cost V 0 bases and J 1 base, with 13 bases left between them. Per germline, CDR1 MGHRA and CDR2 YSYEKL. This chain's CDR3 is CASSQDGLVNAKNIQYF. As DNA, the CDR3 is TGCGCCAGCAGCCAAGATGGGTTAGTGAACGCCAAAAACATTCAGTACTTC.

This rearrangement joins TRBV19 to TRBJ1-5; a possible D gene is TRBD1 (6 bases). V lost 10 bases, J lost 4 bases, and 14 bases lay in between. The CDR3 totals 13 residues. CDR1 and CDR2 from the germline V gene are LNHDA and SQIVND (reference sequence). CDR3 protein: CATATGFNQPQHF. The CDR3 region has the DNA TGTGCCACTGCGACAGGATTTAATCAGCCCCAGCATTTT. Supplemented by reference TRBV19 and TRBJ1-5, the full variable domain reads DGGITQSPKYLFRKEGQNVTLSCEQNLNHDAMYWYRQDPGQGLRLIYYSQIVNDFQKGDIAEGYSVSREKKESFPLTVTSAQKNPTAFYLCATATGFNQPQHFGDGTRLSIL.

The gene calls are TRBV6-5 and TRBJ1-5; D gene ambiguous. The CDR3 is 14 residues long. Germline CDR1 is MNHEY and CDR2 is SVGAGI. The V end lost 7 bases, the J end lost 5 bases, and 15 bases lay between the germline ends. The CDR3 region has the DNA TGTGCCAGCATGGCCTCCCTAGGGCATCAGCCCCAGCATTTT. It encodes CASMASLGHQPQHF.

The chain combines TRBV5-1 with TRBJ2-7; D gene unclear. Germline V lookup: CDR1 SGHRS, CDR2 YFSETQ. The length of the CDR3 is 13 residues. Between the trimmed V and J ends, which lost 3 bases and 0 bases, there was a span of 7 bases. Here the CDR3 reads CASSSGPSYEQYF. The CDR3 DNA follows: TGCGCCAGCAGCTCTGGTCCCTCCTACGAGCAGTACTTC.

Many counts were recorded for this clone. The gene calls are TRBV18 and TRBJ1-6; tentative D call: TRBD1 (5 bases). Deletions cut 2 bases from V and 7 bases from J, with 15 bases between. The CDR3 length is 16 residues. Germline assignment: CDR1 KGHSH and CDR2 LQKENI. The CDR3 DNA follows: TGTGCCAGCTCACCATGGGGCCGGGGCCGAAATTCACCCCTCCACTTT. Amino acid sequence: CASSPWGRGRNSPLHF.

This clone showed up just a few times. The V gene is TRBV10-3, the J gene TRBJ2-3, with D possibly matching TRBD1 (5 bases). Looked up from germline, CDR1 is ENHRY and CDR2 is SYGVKD. The CDR3 has 14 residues. V lost 5 bases and J 4 bases, leaving 13 bases between the germline ends. The CDR3, as DNA: TGTGCCATCAGTAAGACAAGGGGTTCAGATACGCAGTATTTT. It is translated as CAISKTRGSDTQYF.